A selection of T cell receptor beta chains follows, all from one sample in a study of blood T cell repertoires in COVID-19. Here immunoSEQ multiplex PCR was the method, and the copy in TCRdb shows in-frame clones only, minus some. The sample yields around 210,000 clones, about 82% seen once. Material: peripheral blood. The receptor set was obtained from a man in his sixties with COVID-19, enrolled during active disease. CDR3s include the opening cysteine and the closing phenylalanine or tryptophan. D genes are given only for firm matches. Rows may omit the clone size; those that give it use once, few, many or a size class.

cdr3_nt	cdr3_aa	j_call	v_call	d_call	clone_size
TGTGCCAGCAGCCAGACCGGGACGGGGGGGGTCTCACCCCTCCACTTT	CASSQTGTGGVSPLHF	TRBJ1-6	TRBV4-2	.	.
TGCGCCAGCAGCCAAGCAGGGTCTGGAAACACCATATATTTT	CASSQAGSGNTIYF	TRBJ1-3	TRBV4-1	.	.
TGTGCCAGTAGTATAAACAGGGAGTACGAGCAGTACTTC	CASSINREYEQYF	TRBJ2-7	TRBV19	.	.
TGTGCCAGCAGTCCGGACAGGGGGCAAGAGACCCAGTACTTC	CASSPDRGQETQYF	TRBJ2-5	TRBV6-5	TRBD1	.
TGCAGCGTCATGAACAGGGCCTGGGAGACCCAGTACTTC	CSVMNRAWETQYF	TRBJ2-5	TRBV29-1	.	.
TGTGCCAGCAGCGTAGGGGAGGACAGGTATCGACGTGAGCAGTTCTTC	CASSVGEDRYRREQFF	TRBJ2-1	TRBV9	.	.
TGTGCCAGCAGCTTGAGGGGAGGTGGGACTGAAGCTTTCTTT	CASSLRGGGTEAFF	TRBJ1-1	TRBV7-2	.	.
TGTGCCAGCAGTGAATTCGGAGGCACTGAAGCTTTCTTT	CASSEFGGTEAFF	TRBJ1-1	TRBV2	.	many
TGTGCCAGCAGCTCGCAGGACTATGGCTACACCTTC	CASSSQDYGYTF	TRBJ1-2	TRBV11-2	.	.
TGTGCCAGCAGCCCAAGCGGGAGGTCGAATGAGCAGTTCTTC	CASSPSGRSNEQFF	TRBJ2-1	TRBV28	TRBD2	.
TGTGCCAGCAGCACGGGACAGGGGGGATCAGAAGCTTTCTTT	CASSTGQGGSEAFF	TRBJ1-1	TRBV6-1	TRBD1	.
TGTGCCAGTAGCCGTAACAGGGGAACTGAAGCTTTCTTT	CASSRNRGTEAFF	TRBJ1-1	TRBV19	TRBD1	.
TGTGCCAGCAGTCAGACTGCTATCAATCAGCCCCAGCATTTT	CASSQTAINQPQHF	TRBJ1-5	TRBV28	.	.
TGCGCCAGCAGCCCGACCTTGACAGGGTATAATTCACCCCTCCACTTT	CASSPTLTGYNSPLHF	TRBJ1-6	TRBV5-1	TRBD1	.
TGCGCCAGCAGTCACAGGACAGCCTCTGGGGCCAACGTCCTGACTTTC	CASSHRTASGANVLTF	TRBJ2-6	TRBV23-1	.	few
TGTGCCAGTAGTACTCAACAGACTAACTATGGCTACACCTTC	CASSTQQTNYGYTF	TRBJ1-2	TRBV19	.	few
TGCGCCAGCAGCTTGCGAGTGGGACAGCACTACGAGCAGTACTTC	CASSLRVGQHYEQYF	TRBJ2-7	TRBV5-1	TRBD1	.
TGTGCCAGCAGTATAACAGGGGTGGCCTTGAGGAATGAGCAGTTCTTC	CASSITGVALRNEQFF	TRBJ2-1	TRBV28	TRBD1	.
TGTGCCAGCAGTTCCCCACAGGGCTATGGCTACACCTTC	CASSSPQGYGYTF	TRBJ1-2	TRBV6-5	.	.
TGTGCCAGCTCGCCTGGGACTAGCGGGAGCACAGATACGCAGTATTTT	CASSPGTSGSTDTQYF	TRBJ2-3	TRBV18	TRBD2	few
TGTGCCAGTAGTCGGCAGGGAACCGATATCGGTGAGCAGTTCTTC	CASSRQGTDIGEQFF	TRBJ2-1	TRBV19	.	once
TGCGCCAGCAGCGGACTCCAGGGGGCCTACGAGCAGTACTTC	CASSGLQGAYEQYF	TRBJ2-7	TRBV5-1	TRBD1	once
TGTGCCAGCAGCCCCAACAGGGGGGCAGATACGCAGTATTTT	CASSPNRGADTQYF	TRBJ2-3	TRBV5-4	TRBD1	.
TGTGCCAGCAGTGATGGGACAGGGAAAAACTTC	CASSDGTGKNF	TRBJ2-7	TRBV6-1	TRBD1	.
TGTGCCAGCAGCTTTACAGGCGGAGAGACCCAGTACTTC	CASSFTGGETQYF	TRBJ2-5	TRBV5-4	.	.
TGTGCCAGCAGCTCGGGTGGCTACGAGCAGTACTTC	CASSSGGYEQYF	TRBJ2-7	TRBV2	.	.
TGCGCCAGCAGTTCGGGGACAGTCTATACCCGAGGGAGCCCCCAGCATTTT	CASSSGTVYTRGSPQHF	TRBJ1-5	TRBV5-1	TRBD1	.
TGTGCCAGCAGCTTCCGACAGCCAGGGGAGACCCAGTACTTC	CASSFRQPGETQYF	TRBJ2-5	TRBV11-2	.	.
TGTGCCAGCAGCCCACGAGGGGAGGGGAACTATGGCTACACCTTC	CASSPRGEGNYGYTF	TRBJ1-2	TRBV7-6	.	.
TGCAGCGTTGAGGCAGGAATTCAACCGTACTATGGCTACACCTTC	CSVEAGIQPYYGYTF	TRBJ1-2	TRBV29-1	.	.
TGTGCCAGCAGCTGGACAGGGGGCAACACCGGGGAGCTGTTTTTT	CASSWTGGNTGELFF	TRBJ2-2	TRBV5-4	TRBD1	.
TGTGCCAGCAGCTTAGAACAGAACACTGAAGCTTTCTTT	CASSLEQNTEAFF	TRBJ1-1	TRBV7-6	.	.
TGTGCCAGCAGCCAAGGTCTAGACACAGATACGCAGTATTTT	CASSQGLDTDTQYF	TRBJ2-3	TRBV3-1/TRBV3-2	.	.
TGTGCCAGCAGGCCGACAGGAACAGATACGCAGTATTTT	CASRPTGTDTQYF	TRBJ2-3	TRBV13	.	.
TGTGCCAGCAGGGAGCAGGGGGATCAGCCCCAGCATTTT	CASREQGDQPQHF	TRBJ1-5	TRBV28	TRBD1	.
TGTGCCAGCAGTTTCAAGCCGCCTGACGAGCAGTACTTC	CASSFKPPDEQYF	TRBJ2-7	TRBV12-3/TRBV12-4	.	.
TGTGCCAGTGCGATTCCTGTGAGGGCAGCTAATCAGCCCCAGCATTTT	CASAIPVRAANQPQHF	TRBJ1-5	TRBV28	.	.
TGTGCCAGCAGCCCCGGAACAGGCTCCTACGAGCAGTACTTC	CASSPGTGSYEQYF	TRBJ2-7	TRBV7-3	.	.
TGTGCCAGCAGCCAACGGACAGGGGGCTATAACACCGGGGAGCTGTTTTTT	CASSQRTGGYNTGELFF	TRBJ2-2	TRBV14	TRBD1	.
TGTGCCAGCAGCTTGGACGGGACTATGGTACAGTTCTTC	CASSLDGTMVQFF	TRBJ2-1	TRBV7-2	TRBD2	.
TGTGCCAGCAGCCTCGGACAGGTCATAAACACTGAAGCTTTCTTT	CASSLGQVINTEAFF	TRBJ1-1	TRBV7-3	TRBD1	.